The 17 T cell receptor beta chains in this list originate from one sample, sequenced in a study of PD-L1 blockade in urothelial cancer. TCRdb keeps only in-frame clones here, not all; method: immunoSEQ multiplex PCR. The top ten hold about 7.3% of the sample, which has roughly 40,000 clones, roughly nine tenths seen once. The time point here: peripheral blood 6 weeks after treatment start. The sample was PBMCs, taken around atezolizumab (anti-PD-L1) treatment. Source of these receptors: a man between 65 and 80 years old with urothelial cancer.

This rearrangement joins TRBV28 to TRBJ2-3, with 9 positions matching TRBD2. The ends lost 3 bases at V and 2 bases at J; junction bases unmatched: 3. Germline V CDR1 and CDR2: MDHEN, SYDVKM. The CDR3 extends over 15 amino acids. CDR3 loop: CASSLLAGLTDTQYF. For the CDR3, the DNA is TGTGCCAGCAGTTTGCTAGCGGGGCTCACAGATACGCAGTATTTT.

This chain connects TRBV7-9 to TRBJ1-3; D unclear. The CDR3 sequence is 14 residues long. Trimming cost V 1 base and J 4 bases, with 8 bases left between them. CDR1 SEHNR and CDR2 FQNEAQ come from the germline V gene (reference sequence). The CDR3 region is CASSLETPGNTIYF. In nucleotides, the CDR3 is TGTGCCAGCAGCTTAGAGACTCCCGGAAACACCATATATTTT.

The chain links TRBV19 to TRBJ2-5; 11 bases match TRBD1. The CDR3 is 15 amino acids. Germline loops: CDR1 LNHDA, CDR2 SQIVND (reference sequence). V shed 3 bases and J 4 bases; nucleotides not matched to a gene: 4. The CDR3 spells CASSIPGQGGETQYF. CDR3 coding DNA: TGTGCCAGTAGTATCCCGGGACAGGGGGGAGAGACCCAGTACTTC.

V and J are TRBV5-1 and TRBJ2-7; D may be TRBD2 (5 bases). The V gene's germline CDR1 is SGHRS and CDR2 YFSETQ. With 4 bases removed from V and 0 bases from J, the gap between germline ends came to 14 bases. This CDR3 has 15 residues. The CDR3 nucleotides read TGCGCCAGCAGCGCGGGCCTCAGGAGCTCCTACGAGCAGTACTTC. Translated, it gives CASSAGLRSSYEQYF.

The chain uses TRBV5-1 and TRBJ1-1; TRBD1 matches 8 bases. The CDR3 is 15 amino acids. Germline V CDR1 and CDR2: SGHRS, YFSETQ. Trimming cost V 4 bases and J 1 base; bases outside gene matches: 6. The CDR3 nucleotides read TGCGCCAGCAGCGTCTCCGGGACAGGGAACACTGAAGCTTTCTTT. This gives the protein CASSVSGTGNTEAFF.

The chain employs TRBV11-3 and TRBJ2-2, with D unresolved. Germline values: CDR1 SGHNT, CDR2 YENEEA. The CDR3 spans 12 residues. V was shortened by 2 bases and J by 7 bases, with 5 bases between the two germline ends. The CDR3 is CASSLSSGELFF. The CDR3 coding sequence is TGTGCCAGCAGCTTATCCAGCGGGGAGCTGTTTTTT.

This chain joins TRBV5-1 and TRBJ2-2, with 12 bases fitting TRBD2. The CDR3 spans 18 residues. Trimming at V came to 0 bases and at J to 5 bases, leaving 8 bases not matched to a gene. The germline CDR1 and CDR2 sequences are SGHRS and YFSETQ. CDR3 coding DNA: TGCGCCAGCAGCTTGGGACTAGCGGGGGTCCAAATTACCGGGGAGCTGTTTTTT. It codes for CASSLGLAGVQITGELFF. The full variable domain, in which reference TRBV5-1 and TRBJ2-2 provide the parts outside the CDR3, is KAGVTQTPRYLIKTRGQQVTLSCSPISGHRSVSWYQQTPGQGLQFLFEYFSETQRNKGNFPGRFSGRQFSNSRSEMNVSTLELGDSALYLCASSLGLAGVQITGELFFGEGSRLTVL.

The V call is TRBV5-1, the J call TRBJ1-5, with 10 bases fitting TRBD1. This CDR3 comprises 14 residues. V lost 4 bases to trimming and J lost 7 bases; unmatched junction nucleotides: 5. Germline assignment: CDR1 SGHRS and CDR2 YFSETQ. CDR3 loop: CASSPGTGEQPQHF. The CDR3 region has the DNA TGCGCCAGCAGCCCCGGGACAGGGGAACAGCCCCAGCATTTT.

The chain couples TRBV5-6 to TRBJ2-7; D possibly corresponds to TRBD1 (5 bases). Germline-derived CDR1 and CDR2 are SGHDT and YYEEEE. The germline V and J ends were trimmed by 3 bases and 1 base, with 11 bases remaining between them. This CDR3 comprises 14 residues. CDR3 coding DNA: TGTGCCAGCAGCTGGCCGCAGGGTTCCTACGAGCAGTACTTC. This sequence encodes CASSWPQGSYEQYF.

This chain uses TRBV6-5 with TRBJ1-2, with 7 bases matching TRBD1. Germline V gene data show CDR1 as MNHEY and CDR2 as SVGAGI. The CDR3 has 11 residues. Trimming cost V 8 bases and J 4 bases; bases outside gene matches: 1. The CDR3 sequence: CASGQVYGYTF. The CDR3 DNA sequence: TGTGCCAGCGGACAGGTCTATGGCTACACCTTC.

The chain couples TRBV6-5 to TRBJ2-7; D call uncertain. Trimming took off 6 bases at V and 3 bases at J, with 6 bases between the two ends. The CDR3 consists of 11 residues. Germline loops: CDR1 MNHEY, CDR2 SVGAGI. CDR3 in amino acids: CASRANYEQYF. CDR3 coding DNA: TGTGCCAGCAGAGCAAACTACGAGCAGTACTTC.

The chain uses TRBV19 and TRBJ2-1, with TRBD1 as a possible D gene (5 bases). CDR3 size: 14 residues. The V gene lost 4 bases and the J gene lost 6 bases, with 13 bases spanning the gap. Germline CDR1 and CDR2: LNHDA and SQIVND (reference sequence). Here the CDR3 DNA reads TGTGCCAGTAGTAGTCCAGGGCCCTTCAATGAGCAGTTCTTC. It translates to CASSSPGPFNEQFF.

This sequence joins TRBV6-4 and TRBJ2-2; 13 bases agree with TRBD2. J lost 0 bases, V lost 0 bases, and 4 bases had no gene match. Germline CDR1 and CDR2: MRHNA and SNTAGT. The CDR3 extends over 19 amino acids. CDR3 protein: CASSDSFGTSGTNTGELFF. The CDR3 bases are TGTGCCAGCAGTGACTCTTTTGGGACTAGCGGGACGAACACCGGGGAGCTGTTTTTT.

CDR3 sequence reads: CASSLVQDNNEQFF. CDR3 in DNA: TGTGCCAGCAGCTTAGTCCAGGATAACAATGAGCAGTTCTTC. The chain has TRBV11-2 and TRBJ2-1; D unresolved. The CDR3 runs 14 residues. Per the germline V gene, CDR1 is SGHAT and CDR2 is FQNNGV. With 1 base removed from V and 5 bases from J, the gap between germline ends came to 9 bases. Drawing the rest from reference TRBV11-2 and TRBJ2-1, the complete variable domain is EAGVAQSPRYKIIEKRQSVAFWCNPISGHATLYWYQQILGQGPKLLIQFQNNGVVDDSQLPKDRFSAERLKGVDSTLKIQPAKLEDSAVYLCASSLVQDNNEQFFGPGTRLTVL.

This chain connects TRBV6-1 to TRBJ1-5; D is possibly TRBD1 (6 bases). The CDR3 is made up of 17 amino acids. V dropped 4 bases and J dropped 0 bases, with 16 bases sitting between them. The germline CDR1 and CDR2 sequences are MNHNS and SASEGT. CDR3 region: CASSVGQIGYSNQPQHF. The DNA for the CDR3 is TGTGCCAGCAGTGTAGGACAGATTGGATATAGCAATCAGCCCCAGCATTTT.

The rearrangement joins TRBV7-6 to TRBJ2-5; a weak D match, TRBD1 (6 bases). CDR1 is SGHVS, CDR2 FNYEAQ, per germline. The CDR3 is made up of 15 amino acids. The ends were cut back, 3 bases at V and 3 bases at J, with 14 bases in the middle. The CDR3 is CASSLGTGLKETQYF. The CDR3 DNA reads TGTGCCAGCAGCTTGGGTACAGGGTTGAAAGAGACCCAGTACTTC.

The chain combines TRBV4-1 with TRBJ2-1; the match to TRBD2 covers 7 bases. Germline CDR1 is MGHRA and CDR2 is YSYEKL. V trimming: 4 bases; J trimming: 6 bases; junction bases outside the gene matches: 15. This CDR3 is 17 amino acids long. CDR3 loop: CASSPEWPGLRANEQFF. As DNA, the CDR3 is TGCGCCAGCAGCCCGGAATGGCCGGGACTAAGGGCCAATGAGCAGTTCTTC.